The 28 T cell receptor beta chains given below trace back to one sample, sequenced in a study of cytomegalovirus exposure and HLA in healthy donors (dated by TCRdb to between 2016 and 2019). Library preparation was by the immunoSEQ multiplex PCR assay. For the multiplex PCR, a mixture combining 60 forward primers for TCR Vbeta segments and 13 reverse primers for TCR Jbeta segments was used. TCRdb carries this immuneACCESS record with in-frame sequences only. Its versions omit some clonotypes, under half of them owing to an unresolved V gene in the studies checked, with the rest unexplained. In this sample the table shows approximately 180,000 clones, 80% to 90% of which occur a single time. The ten largest clonotypes hold 4.9% of the sample. The material sequenced was PBMCs. The receptors derive from a woman younger than 35 in good health and CMV-seropositive.

This chain connects TRBV6-1 to TRBJ1-2; 10 bases fit TRBD1. J was trimmed by 8 bases and V by 2 bases; bases with no gene match: 5. The CDR3 extends over 14 amino acids. CDR1 and CDR2 from the germline V gene are MNHNS and SASEGT. The CDR3 sequence: CASSELGTGDGYTF. CDR3 coding DNA: TGTGCCAGCAGTGAATTGGGGACAGGGGACGGCTACACCTTC.

This clone occurred once. The V and J genes are TRBV6-1 and TRBJ2-4; a possible D gene is TRBD2 (6 bases). This CDR3 has 15 amino acids. Germline CDR1 MNHNS, CDR2 SASEGT. Trimming stripped 1 base from V and 4 bases from J, with 11 bases between. CDR3 DNA sequence: TGTGCCAGCAGTGAAGGATACGGGGGTAAAAACATTCAGTACTTC. Encoded protein: CASSEGYGGKNIQYF.

The rearrangement links TRBV10-2 to TRBJ2-3; 7 bases line up with TRBD2. The germline gives CDR1 WSHSY, CDR2 SAAADI. V lost 0 bases and J lost 2; bases outside the gene matches: 8. The CDR3 runs 17 residues. CDR3 nucleotides: TGCGCCAGCAGTGAGTCGGGGGGGTTGGATTTCACAGATACGCAGTATTTT. This sequence encodes CASSESGGLDFTDTQYF.

The J gene is TRBJ2-1, the V gene TRBV5-6, with 8 bases that match TRBD2. This CDR3 contains 15 residues. V gave up 1 base and J gave up 7 bases; unmatched junction bases: 7. The germline V gene encodes CDR1 SGHDT and CDR2 YYEEEE. CDR3 amino acids: CASSLYLAGRNEQFF. The DNA for the CDR3 is TGTGCCAGCAGCTTGTATTTAGCGGGACGGAATGAGCAGTTCTTC.

The chain joins TRBV7-9 to TRBJ1-5; possibly TRBD1 for D (6 bases). The germline V gene has CDR1 SEHNR and CDR2 FQNEAQ (reference sequence). This CDR3 has 14 residues. V lost 5 bases and J lost 4, with 12 bases in between. The CDR3 loop reads CASSRKGGNQPQHF. CDR3 in DNA: TGTGCCAGCAGCCGCAAGGGGGGGAATCAGCCCCAGCATTTT.

The chain joins TRBV11-2 to TRBJ2-7; possibly TRBD1 for D (6 bases). Trimming removed 4 bases at V and 0 bases at J, with 16 bases between. Germline V gene lookup returns CDR1 SGHAT and CDR2 FQNNGV. This CDR3 spans 16 amino acids. The CDR3 sequence: CASSSFGQSSSYEQYF. CDR3 nucleotides: TGTGCCAGCAGCTCATTTGGACAGAGTAGCTCCTACGAGCAGTACTTC.

The genes are TRBV5-1 and TRBJ2-5; 7 bases fit TRBD1. The CDR3 runs 15 residues. Germline CDR1 reads SGHRS; CDR2 reads YFSETQ. Trimming at V came to 4 bases and at J to 5 bases, leaving 11 bases not matched to a gene. CDR3 DNA: TGCGCCAGCAGCCCAAGGTCCGGGACAGAGGAGACCCAGTACTTC. Its translation: CASSPRSGTEETQYF. Together with reference TRBV5-1 and TRBJ2-5, the CDR3 gives the full variable domain: KAGVTQTPRYLIKTRGQQVTLSCSPISGHRSVSWYQQTPGQGLQFLFEYFSETQRNKGNFPGRFSGRQFSNSRSEMNVSTLELGDSALYLCASSPRSGTEETQYFGPGTRLLVL.

This rearrangement joins TRBV19 to TRBJ1-2; D not certain. Germline V lookup: CDR1 LNHDA, CDR2 SQIVND (reference sequence). V lost 6 bases to trimming and J lost 7 bases, with 24 bases between them. The CDR3 sequence is 16 residues long. CDR3 sequence (DNA): TGTGCCAGTAGCACACCAAACCTTTGGGGAGTCGGTGGCTACACCTTC. This sequence encodes CASSTPNLWGVGGYTF. Variable domain in full (rest from reference TRBV19 and TRBJ1-2): DGGITQSPKYLFRKEGQNVTLSCEQNLNHDAMYWYRQDPGQGLRLIYYSQIVNDFQKGDIAEGYSVSREKKESFPLTVTSAQKNPTAFYLCASSTPNLWGVGGYTFGSGTRLTVV.

The chain employs TRBV27 and TRBJ1-6; 11 bases align to TRBD1. J was trimmed by 7 bases and V by 3 bases; bases with no gene match: 8. This CDR3 is built from 17 residues. Germline lookup yields CDR1 MNHEY and CDR2 SMNVEV (reference sequence). In DNA form, the CDR3 reads TGTGCCAGCAGTTTCTCCGACGGGACAGGGGGAAATTCACCCCTCCACTTT. Translated, it gives CASSFSDGTGGNSPLHF.

The genes are TRBV2 and TRBJ2-3; D is undetermined. V was trimmed by 5 bases and J by 2 bases, leaving 11 bases between them. Looked up from germline, CDR1 is SNHLY and CDR2 is FYNNEI. CDR3 length: 14 amino acids. The CDR3 nucleotides are TGTGCCAGCAGTCCGAGGATGAACACAGATACGCAGTATTTT. This encodes CASSPRMNTDTQYF. The whole variable domain, filled in from reference TRBV2 and TRBJ2-3, reads EPEVTQTPSHQVTQMGQEVILRCVPISNHLYFYWYRQILGQKVEFLVSFYNNEISEKSEIFDDQFSVERPDGSNFTLKIRSTKLEDSAMYFCASSPRMNTDTQYFGPGTRLTVL.

This chain connects TRBV30 to TRBJ1-4; D is unclear. Germline loops: CDR1 GTSNPN, CDR2 SVGIG (reference sequence). Trimming removed 4 bases from V and 7 bases from J, with 4 bases in between. There are 10 residues in the CDR3. DNA for the CDR3: TGTGCCTGGATAGCTGAAAAACTGTTTTTT. Amino acids: CAWIAEKLFF. The full variable domain, in which reference TRBV30 and TRBJ1-4 provide the parts outside the CDR3, is SQTIHQWPATLVQPVGSPLSLECTVEGTSNPNLYWYRQAAGRGLQLLFYSVGIGQISSEVPQNLSASRPQDRQFILSSKKLLLSDSGFYLCAWIAEKLFFGSGTQLSVL.

The chain carries TRBV5-6 and TRBJ2-5, with 11 bases lining up with TRBD2. Germline V gene data show CDR1 as SGHDT and CDR2 as YYEEEE. The CDR3 has 17 amino acids. The ends lost 3 bases at V and 3 bases at J; junction bases unmatched: 10. Written as DNA, the CDR3 is TGTGCCAGCAGCTCGTGGGCCGGGACTAGCGGTGAAGAGACCCAGTACTTC. Its translation: CASSSWAGTSGEETQYF. Full variable domain (remainder filled in from reference TRBV5-6 and TRBJ2-5): DAGVTQSPTHLIKTRGQQVTLRCSPKSGHDTVSWYQQALGQGPQFIFQYYEEEERQRGNFPDRFSGHQFPNYSSELNVNALLLGDSALYLCASSSWAGTSGEETQYFGPGTRLLVL.

The chain carries TRBV6-6 and TRBJ1-5; a possible D gene is TRBD1 (5 bases). Germline CDR1 and CDR2: MNHNY and SVGAGI (reference sequence). This CDR3 has 13 amino acids. Trimming removed 7 bases at V and 11 bases at J, with 18 bases between. The CDR3 region is CASIGGRGGAQHF. DNA of the CDR3: TGTGCCAGCATTGGGGGACGGGGAGGAGCCCAGCATTTT.

This chain joins TRBV4-2 and TRBJ1-2, with 11 nucleotides matching TRBD1. J was trimmed by 5 bases and V by 3 bases; bases with no gene match: 11. The CDR3 is 17 residues long. Germline V CDR1 and CDR2: LGHNA, YNFKEQ. The DNA of the CDR3 is TGTGCCAGCAGCCACGACTCGTGGGACAGGGGGTTTTATGGCTACACCTTC. As protein: CASSHDSWDRGFYGYTF.

V and J are TRBV6-1 and TRBJ1-2; D not certain. The CDR3 totals 15 residues. Trimming took 2 bases from V and 5 from J, leaving 15 bases between them. The V gene's germline CDR1 is MNHNS and CDR2 SASEGT. The CDR3 DNA reads as TGTGCCAGCAGTGAACAGCGGGCGGTCCGGTATGGCTACACCTTC. This gives the protein CASSEQRAVRYGYTF.

This clone was picked up one time. In DNA form, the CDR3 reads TGTGCCAGCAGCTTTATAGCGGACAATGAGCAGTTCTTC. Its translation: CASSFIADNEQFF. The J gene is TRBJ2-1, the V gene TRBV11-2, with a tentative D call TRBD2 (6 bases). The CDR3 is 13 amino acids. The ends were cut back, 3 bases at V and 5 bases at J, with 8 bases in the middle. Germline assignment: CDR1 SGHAT and CDR2 FQNNGV.

The V gene is TRBV11-1, the J gene TRBJ1-1; possible D gene TRBD1, 6 bases. The germline CDR1 and CDR2 sequences are SGHAT and FQDESV (reference sequence). With 9 bases removed from V and 4 bases from J, the gap between germline ends came to 21 bases. CDR3 size: 15 residues. This chain's CDR3 is CASFPQGSPVTEAFF. CDR3 coding DNA: TGTGCCAGTTTCCCCCAGGGGAGCCCGGTCACTGAAGCTTTCTTT.

The chain links TRBV11-2 to TRBJ2-6; D gene uncertain. The germline V gene encodes CDR1 SGHAT and CDR2 FQNNGV. This CDR3 comprises 15 residues. V lost 4 bases to trimming and J lost 2 bases, with 9 bases between them. The CDR3 nucleotides read TGTGCCAGCAGCTCTGCACTGACTGGGGCCAACGTCCTGACTTTC. It yields the protein CASSSALTGANVLTF. Filled out from reference TRBV11-2 and TRBJ2-6, the complete variable domain reads EAGVAQSPRYKIIEKRQSVAFWCNPISGHATLYWYQQILGQGPKLLIQFQNNGVVDDSQLPKDRFSAERLKGVDSTLKIQPAKLEDSAVYLCASSSALTGANVLTFGAGSRLTVL.

The V and J genes are TRBV18 and TRBJ1-2; D might be TRBD1 (6 bases). Deletions cut 6 bases from V and 8 bases from J, with 19 bases between. The CDR3 is made up of 14 amino acids. Germline V gene sequence: CDR1 KGHSH, CDR2 LQKENI. Here the CDR3 reads CASSQDSAPQGYTF. For the CDR3, the DNA is TGTGCCAGCTCGCAGGACAGCGCCCCTCAAGGCTACACCTTC.

This chain links TRBV10-1 with TRBJ2-3; 12 nucleotides align to TRBD2. With 6 bases clipped from V and 7 bases from J, the junction kept 2 bases outside the gene matches. The CDR3 is 13 residues long. The germline gives CDR1 WNHNN, CDR2 SYGVQD (reference sequence). The CDR3 sequence is CASRTSGGHTQYF. The CDR3 bases are TGCGCCAGCAGGACTAGCGGGGGCCATACGCAGTATTTT.

V and J are TRBV18 and TRBJ1-1; D is possibly TRBD1 (6 bases). Germline lookup yields CDR1 KGHSH and CDR2 LQKENI. Trimming left V 2 bases short and J 0 bases short, with 10 bases between. The CDR3 covers 15 residues. The CDR3 protein is CASSPVDRLNTEAFF. The CDR3 nucleotides read TGTGCCAGCTCACCAGTGGACAGATTGAACACTGAAGCTTTCTTT. Using reference TRBV18 and TRBJ1-1 for the parts outside the CDR3, the full variable domain is NAGVMQNPRHLVRRRGQEARLRCSPMKGHSHVYWYRQLPEEGLKFMVYLQKENIIDESGMPKERFSAEFPKEGPSILRIQQVVRGDSAAYFCASSPVDRLNTEAFFGQGTRLTVV.

This chain uses TRBV27 with TRBJ2-1; D might be TRBD2 (5 bases). The V end was cut by 7 bases, the J end by 2 bases, with 15 bases between. Germline V gene lookup returns CDR1 MNHEY and CDR2 SMNVEV (reference sequence). This CDR3 contains 15 residues. The CDR3 region is CASTSRVETYNEQFF. The CDR3, as DNA: TGTGCCAGCACCTCGCGGGTGGAAACCTACAATGAGCAGTTCTTC.

The CDR3, as DNA: TGTGCCAGCAGCTACGGGTCCTACGAGCAGTACTTC. This codes for CASSYGSYEQYF. The chain links TRBV7-2 to TRBJ2-7; no clear D. The CDR3 is 12 residues long. The germline V and J ends were trimmed by 4 bases and 1 base, with 5 bases remaining between them. Germline CDR1 reads SGHTA; CDR2 reads FQGNSA. Drawing the rest from reference TRBV7-2 and TRBJ2-7, the complete variable domain is GAGVSQSPSNKVTEKGKDVELRCDPISGHTALYWYRQSLGQGLEFLIYFQGNSAPDKSGLPSDRFSAERTGGSVSTLTIQRTQQEDSAVYLCASSYGSYEQYFGPGTRLTVT.

This clone was observed a few times. V gene TRBV2 combines with J gene TRBJ1-1; 9 nucleotides align to TRBD1. The J segment lost 0 bases and the V segment lost 6 bases, leaving 14 bases of the junction unmatched. The CDR3 consists of 18 residues. The germline gives CDR1 SNHLY, CDR2 FYNNEI. CDR3 protein: CASSDKGTGSALNTEAFF. The CDR3 nucleotides read TGTGCCAGCAGCGATAAGGGGACAGGGAGCGCCCTGAACACTGAAGCTTTCTTT.

V is TRBV4-2 and J is TRBJ1-4; D remains ambiguous. The germline V gene has CDR1 LGHNA and CDR2 YNFKEQ. The V gene lost 0 bases and the J gene lost 10 bases, with 24 bases spanning the gap. The CDR3 sequence is 18 residues long. CDR3 loop: CASSQEIFRGLKTVKLFF. The CDR3 coding sequence is TGTGCCAGCAGCCAAGAAATCTTTCGAGGTCTCAAGACGGTAAAACTGTTTTTT.

The J gene is TRBJ2-5, the V gene TRBV7-2; the match to TRBD1 covers 7 bases. This CDR3 contains 15 residues. With 4 bases clipped from V and 2 bases from J, the junction kept 7 bases outside the gene matches. CDR1 SGHTA and CDR2 FQGNSA come from the germline V gene. DNA for the CDR3: TGTGCCAGCAGCTCTAAGGGACAGCTACAAGAGACCCAGTACTTC. Its translation is CASSSKGQLQETQYF. The whole variable domain, filled in from reference TRBV7-2 and TRBJ2-5, reads GAGVSQSPSNKVTEKGKDVELRCDPISGHTALYWYRQSLGQGLEFLIYFQGNSAPDKSGLPSDRFSAERTGGSVSTLTIQRTQQEDSAVYLCASSSKGQLQETQYFGPGTRLLVL.

This chain uses TRBV7-8 with TRBJ2-1; no definite D call. CDR1 and CDR2 (germline): SGHVS, FQNEAQ. The CDR3 runs 15 residues. Trimming stripped 5 bases from V and 8 bases from J, with 19 bases between. CDR3 protein: CASSPTGGAIHEQFF. In nucleotides, the CDR3 is TGTGCCAGCAGCCCGACCGGTGGAGCCATCCATGAGCAGTTCTTC.

This clone has only one observation. The chain has TRBV18 and TRBJ2-3; D might be TRBD1 (6 bases). Germline V gene sequence: CDR1 KGHSH, CDR2 LQKENI. The CDR3 runs to 14 residues. V was pared by 4 bases and J by 2 bases, with 10 bases between. CDR3 in amino acids: CASSHGDTTDTQYF. DNA of the CDR3: TGTGCCAGCTCACACGGGGACACCACAGATACGCAGTATTTT. Filled out from reference TRBV18 and TRBJ2-3, the complete variable domain reads NAGVMQNPRHLVRRRGQEARLRCSPMKGHSHVYWYRQLPEEGLKFMVYLQKENIIDESGMPKERFSAEFPKEGPSILRIQQVVRGDSAAYFCASSHGDTTDTQYFGPGTRLTVL.